One sample yielded the 2 T cell receptor beta chains listed below, sequenced in a study of molecular identifiers for immune sequencing clone quantification. TCRdb fed the PCR reads into MiXCR, producing one record per CDR3 protein. Of about 640,000 distinct CDR3 sequences in the sample, nearly 20% were seen once. Sequencing was carried out using naive CD8+ T cells from blood, with Jurkat cell RNA spiked in. Noted subset: FACS-sorted CD8+CD4-CCR7+CD45RA+ naive T cells. The receptors come from a human donor in good health. Some libraries in this study had Jurkat cell RNA spiked in.

This clonotype came up many times. The gene calls are TRBV7-2 and TRBJ2-3; 13 bases are shared with TRBD2. Trimming removed 0 bases from V and 5 bases from J; junction bases left unmatched: 5. There are 17 residues in the CDR3. Germline lookup yields CDR1 SGHTA and CDR2 FQGNSA. In nucleotides, the CDR3 is TGTGCCAGCAGCTTAGCAACTAGCGGGGGGGCCTTAGATACGCAGTATTTT. Translating gives CASSLATSGGALDTQYF.

The chain is built from TRBV6-5 and TRBJ2-3, with D possibly being TRBD1 or TRBD2 (5 bases each). The CDR3 covers 16 residues. V lost 6 bases and J lost 1, with 17 bases in between. Germline CDR1 is MNHEY and CDR2 is SVGAGI. The CDR3 spells CASRPWGSLGTDTQYF. CDR3 DNA sequence: TGTGCCAGCAGGCCGTGGGGGTCATTAGGCACAGATACGCAGTATTTT.